The TCR beta chain under discussion was sequenced for a study of vaccination and CD4 T cells after COVID-19. Treatment reported: roughly 10-day PBMC culture with coronavirus spike peptide pools or control peptides (ViraFEST assay). With peptide pools, ViraFEST first expanded antigen-specific T cells and afterwards sequenced their TCRs. Germline lookup yields CDR1 DFQATT and CDR2 SNEGSKA (reference sequence). Trimming removed 8 bases at V and 0 bases at J, with 11 bases between. The CDR3 is 13 amino acids. There are a few counts of this clonotype. The antigen is not known. CD4+ T cells that had been cultured provided DNA sequenced with the Oncomine TCR Beta short-read assay. TCRdb re-called the PCR reads through MiXCR, storing one row per CDR3 protein. The sample has about 16,000 distinct CDR3 sequences, around 74% seen once; the top ten hold over 8.5%.

The receptor was derived from a human donor who received a COVID-19 vaccine. Sample: CD4+ T cells from blood, cultured in vitro, taken after SARS-CoV-2 vaccination. The V and J genes are TRBV20-1 and TRBJ1-3; D unresolved. CDR3 coding DNA: TGCAGTTGCAGTTCGGCCTCTGGAAACACCATATATTTT. This sequence encodes CSCSSASGNTIYF.